The T cell receptor (beta chain) described here comes from a study of control samples from healthy donors and cancer patients. Points on this clone: The junction departs from germline at one end; a sequencing error may be responsible.

The CDR3 covers 14 residues. Germline CDR1 and CDR2: MDHEN and SYDVKM. Only in-frame clones appear in the TCRdb table, and some are missing; sequencing was by immunoSEQ multiplex PCR. The sample lists approximately 98,000 clones, around four fifths occurring once. The sample was blood. The sequence derives from a man aged 18 to 35 in good health. The chain is built from TRBV28 and TRBJ1-3; D is uncertain. CDR3 loop: CASSPFSSGNTTYF. DNA of the CDR3: TGTGCCAGCAGTCCATTTAGCTCTGGAAACACCACATATTTT.